The 27 T cell receptor beta chains below come from one sample, sequenced in a study of blood T cell repertoires in COVID-19. Generated by immunoSEQ multiplex PCR, the TCRdb table keeps only in-frame clones and is missing some. The sample consists of approximately 210,000 clones, about 80% of them appearing once. The sequencing sample was made of PBMCs or T cells enriched from blood (not recorded which). The receptors were gathered from a man between 35 and 55 years old who had recovered from COVID-19.

This chain joins TRBV5-4 and TRBJ2-1, with 9 bases aligning to TRBD2. The CDR3 consists of 18 residues. Trimming cost V 0 bases and J 1 base; bases outside gene matches: 8. Germline V lookup: CDR1 SGHNT, CDR2 YYREEE (reference sequence). DNA of the CDR3: TGTGCCAGCAGCTTGGGAGGAAGCGGGAGGAAATCCTACAATGAGCAGTTCTTC. It codes for CASSLGGSGRKSYNEQFF.

This clone was observed a handful of times. The chain has TRBV5-1 and TRBJ2-1; 10 nucleotides match TRBD2. Germline-derived CDR1 and CDR2 are SGHRS and YFSETQ. After removal of 1 base from V and 6 bases from J, the junction contained 13 bases not matched to a gene. This CDR3 is built from 18 residues. The CDR3 loop is CASSLLPREAGGSNEQFF. DNA of the CDR3: TGCGCCAGCAGCTTGCTTCCTCGGGAAGCGGGGGGGAGCAATGAGCAGTTCTTC.

This chain uses TRBV29-1 with TRBJ1-1; maybe TRBD1 (5 bases). Trimming shortened V by 4 bases and J by 1 base, and 10 bases separated the two germline ends. This CDR3 is 13 amino acids long. Germline V gene data show CDR1 as SQVTM and CDR2 as ANQGSEA. CDR3 amino acids: CSVVRGRNTEAFF. CDR3 coding DNA: TGCAGCGTTGTGCGGGGGAGGAACACTGAAGCTTTCTTT.

V usage is TRBV9 and J usage is TRBJ2-5, with D perhaps TRBD1 (6 bases). Germline lookup yields CDR1 SGDLS and CDR2 YYNGEE. V lost 3 bases to trimming and J lost 5 bases, with 17 bases between them. The CDR3 runs 15 residues. Here the CDR3 reads CASSAHSPQGETQYF. The CDR3 DNA sequence: TGTGCCAGCAGCGCCCACAGCCCCCAGGGGGAGACCCAGTACTTC.

As regards this clone: The sample carries other DNA sequences with the same CDR3. The V gene is TRBV7-2, the J gene TRBJ2-5; 7 bases agree with TRBD2. This CDR3 is 15 amino acids long. Looked up from germline, CDR1 is SGHTA and CDR2 is FQGNSA. J was trimmed by 5 bases and V by 1 base; bases with no gene match: 7. The CDR3 bases are TGTGCCAGCAGCTTAGGGGGCGGGAGTTGGGAGACCCAGTACTTC. It translates to CASSLGGGSWETQYF.

This clone showed up just a few times. The CDR3 sequence: CASSLSMGTANEKLFF. The CDR3 DNA reads TGTGCCAGCAGCCTCAGCATGGGGACAGCTAATGAAAAACTGTTTTTT. The V call is TRBV4-2, the J call TRBJ1-4; 7 positions agree with TRBD1. Per the germline V gene, CDR1 is LGHNA and CDR2 is YNFKEQ. With 4 bases clipped from V and 3 bases from J, the junction kept 8 bases outside the gene matches. The CDR3 is 16 residues long.

The chain combines TRBV28 with TRBJ2-2; D gene uncertain. The V gene's germline CDR1 is MDHEN and CDR2 SYDVKM. This CDR3 has 15 residues. V was cut by 4 bases and J by 3 bases, with 12 bases left in between. The chain's CDR3 is CASSSDFSHTGELFF. For the CDR3, the DNA is TGTGCCAGCAGTTCCGACTTTAGCCACACCGGGGAGCTGTTTTTT.

V gene TRBV5-1 combines with J gene TRBJ1-1; D uncertain. CDR3 length: 13 residues. Germline V lookup: CDR1 SGHRS, CDR2 YFSETQ. Trimming left V 0 bases short and J 4 bases short, with 7 bases between. CDR3 DNA: TGCGCCAGCAGCTTGGTGGGAGTCACTGAAGCTTTCTTT. Translation: CASSLVGVTEAFF.

The V gene is TRBV11-2, the J gene TRBJ2-7; 9 nucleotides agree with TRBD1. V dropped 5 bases and J dropped 7; count of bases not matched to a gene: 15. This CDR3 contains 16 residues. CDR1 SGHAT and CDR2 FQNNGV come from the germline V gene. The CDR3 nucleotides read TGTGCCAGCAGCCCAACGACGGGACAGGGTGCGTGGGAGCAGTACTTC. Translating it yields CASSPTTGQGAWEQYF.

The chain has TRBV6-5 and TRBJ1-1; 10 bases line up with TRBD1. From germline, CDR1 is MNHEY and CDR2 SVGAGI. The ends lost 7 bases at V and 5 bases at J; junction bases unmatched: 4. The CDR3 contains 13 residues. CDR3 sequence: CASTGTGETEAFF. CDR3 DNA: TGTGCCAGCACCGGGACAGGGGAAACTGAAGCTTTCTTT.

This clone was counted a single time. The V gene is TRBV6-5, the J gene TRBJ1-6; a possible D gene is TRBD1 (6 bases). The CDR3 runs to 15 residues. Deletions cut 6 bases from V and 8 bases from J, with 17 bases between. Germline CDR1 MNHEY, CDR2 SVGAGI. Here the CDR3 reads CASSPLQGWDSPLHF. The DNA of the CDR3 is TGTGCCAGCAGCCCGTTACAGGGCTGGGATTCACCCCTCCACTTT.

The CDR3 loop is CASSLVAGGNTGELFF. The CDR3 DNA reads TGCGCCAGCAGCTTGGTGGCGGGGGGGAACACCGGGGAGCTGTTTTTT. This rearrangement joins TRBV5-1 to TRBJ2-2; 8 bases match TRBD2. V lost 0 bases and J lost 1; bases outside the gene matches: 2. CDR1 and CDR2 from the germline V gene are SGHRS and YFSETQ. This CDR3 region has 16 residues.

The V gene is TRBV24-1, the J gene TRBJ2-5, with 10 nucleotides matching TRBD2. The germline V gene encodes CDR1 KGHDR and CDR2 SFDVKD. V lost 3 bases, J lost 5 bases, and 5 bases stayed unmatched. There are 15 residues in the CDR3. The CDR3 sequence: CATSDPSGSGETQYF. The CDR3 DNA reads TGTGCCACCAGTGATCCTAGCGGGAGCGGCGAGACCCAGTACTTC.

The chain uses TRBV3-1 (or the pseudogene TRBV3-2) and TRBJ1-1; D is possibly TRBD1 (6 bases). This CDR3 comprises 14 residues. V lost 5 bases to trimming and J lost 4 bases, with 14 bases between them. Germline CDR1 is LGHDT and CDR2 is YNNKEL (reference sequence). CDR3 amino acids: CASSIQGGSTEAFF. DNA of the CDR3: TGTGCCAGCAGCATACAGGGCGGGAGCACTGAAGCTTTCTTT.

This chain connects TRBV28 to TRBJ1-5; D might be TRBD1 (5 bases). The germline gives CDR1 MDHEN, CDR2 SYDVKM. The CDR3 covers 15 residues. The V end lost 4 bases, the J end lost 5 bases, and 15 bases lay between the germline ends. The CDR3 sequence: CASSSRRRGDQPQHF. In nucleotides, the CDR3 is TGTGCCAGCAGTTCCCGACGCCGGGGGGATCAGCCCCAGCATTTT. The full variable domain, its missing parts supplied by reference TRBV28 and TRBJ1-5, is DVKVTQSSRYLVKRTGEKVFLECVQDMDHENMFWYRQDPGLGLRLIYFSYDVKMKEKGDIPEGYSVSREKKERFSLILESASTNQTSMYLCASSSRRRGDQPQHFGDGTRLSIL.

The V gene is TRBV5-1, the J gene TRBJ1-1, with 10 bases identical to TRBD1. This CDR3 has 21 residues. Germline-derived CDR1 and CDR2 are SGHRS and YFSETQ. Losses at the gene ends were 1 base for V and 0 bases for J; bases not matched to a gene: 18. Written as DNA, the CDR3 is TGCGCCAGCAGCTTGAATCTAGTGGCGACAGGGGGCCTCCTCATGAACACTGAAGCTTTCTTT. Amino acids: CASSLNLVATGGLLMNTEAFF. The full variable domain, completed using reference TRBV5-1 and TRBJ1-1, is KAGVTQTPRYLIKTRGQQVTLSCSPISGHRSVSWYQQTPGQGLQFLFEYFSETQRNKGNFPGRFSGRQFSNSRSEMNVSTLELGDSALYLCASSLNLVATGGLLMNTEAFFGQGTRLTVV.

The rearrangement links TRBV5-4 to TRBJ1-3; D is perhaps TRBD1 (6 bases). Germline V lookup: CDR1 SGHNT, CDR2 YYREEE (reference sequence). V gave up 4 bases and J gave up 4 bases, with 12 bases separating them. This CDR3 is built from 14 residues. CDR3 DNA sequence: TGTGCCAGCAGCGCCCGACAGGACGGAAACACCATATATTTT. Its translation is CASSARQDGNTIYF. Looking up the rest from reference TRBV5-4 and TRBJ1-3 gives the full variable domain: ETGVTQSPTHLIKTRGQQVTLRCSSQSGHNTVSWYQQALGQGPQFIFQYYREEENGRGNFPPRFSGLQFPNYSSELNVNALELDDSALYLCASSARQDGNTIYFGEGSWLTVV.

The chain links TRBV19 to TRBJ2-5; maybe TRBD2 (5 bases). Trimming removed 6 bases from V and 1 base from J, with 15 bases in between. Germline-derived CDR1 and CDR2 are LNHDA and SQIVND (reference sequence). The CDR3 spans 15 residues. The CDR3 reads CASSRTGIVQETQYF. Here the CDR3 DNA reads TGTGCCAGTAGCCGAACGGGAATCGTCCAAGAGACCCAGTACTTC.

V usage is TRBV2 and J usage is TRBJ2-3; D may be TRBD1 (6 bases). The germline gives CDR1 SNHLY, CDR2 FYNNEI. With 6 bases removed from V and 5 bases from J, the gap between germline ends came to 21 bases. The CDR3 extends over 16 amino acids. The CDR3, as DNA: TGTGCCAGCAGCGAATGGACAGCCCATGGGGGAGATACGCAGTATTTT. Its protein is CASSEWTAHGGDTQYF. Combining the CDR3 with reference TRBV2 and TRBJ2-3 gives the whole variable domain EPEVTQTPSHQVTQMGQEVILRCVPISNHLYFYWYRQILGQKVEFLVSFYNNEISEKSEIFDDQFSVERPDGSNFTLKIRSTKLEDSAMYFCASSEWTAHGGDTQYFGPGTRLTVL.

This clone has just a few counts. The V call is TRBV9, the J call TRBJ2-3, with a weak D call TRBD2 (7 bases). Per the germline V gene, CDR1 is SGDLS and CDR2 is YYNGEE. With 3 bases removed from V and 2 bases from J, the gap between germline ends came to 19 bases. This CDR3 comprises 17 residues. The CDR3 DNA reads as TGTGCCAGCAGCGCCACGACGCGGGGGCGGAACACAGATACGCAGTATTTT. This gives the protein CASSATTRGRNTDTQYF.

This chain connects TRBV5-1 to TRBJ1-1; 7 bases line up with TRBD1. Germline values: CDR1 SGHRS, CDR2 YFSETQ. J lost 4 bases, V lost 5 bases, and 8 bases had no gene match. The CDR3 has 14 amino acids. The DNA for the CDR3 is TGCGCCAGCAGGGTGGTACAGGGGACCACTGAAGCTTTCTTT. It encodes CASRVVQGTTEAFF.

This chain joins TRBV27 and TRBJ1-4, with D tentatively TRBD1 (5 bases). Germline CDR1 is MNHEY and CDR2 is SMNVEV (reference sequence). The length of the CDR3 is 18 residues. V gave up 2 bases and J gave up 1 base, with 17 bases separating them. This CDR3 is CASSLNSQGRLTNEKLFF. In DNA form, the CDR3 reads TGTGCCAGCAGTTTAAACTCCCAGGGAAGGTTAACTAATGAAAAACTGTTTTTT.

V gene TRBV7-9 combines with J gene TRBJ1-4; a possible D gene is TRBD1 (5 bases). Germline CDR1 SEHNR, CDR2 FQNEAQ (reference sequence). V gave up 4 bases and J gave up 3 bases, with 9 bases separating them. The CDR3 is made up of 14 amino acids. The DNA of the CDR3 is TGTGCCAGCAGCTCCCGGGGGGCTAATGAAAAACTGTTTTTT. Its protein is CASSSRGANEKLFF. Filled out from reference TRBV7-9 and TRBJ1-4, the complete variable domain reads DTGVSQNPRHKITKRGQNVTFRCDPISEHNRLYWYRQTLGQGPEFLTYFQNEAQLEKSRLLSDRFSAERPKGSFSTLEIQRTEQGDSAMYLCASSSRGANEKLFFGSGTQLSVL.

The genes are TRBV19 and TRBJ1-2, with D perhaps matching TRBD1 (6 bases). This CDR3 has 12 amino acids. CDR1 and CDR2 from the germline V gene are LNHDA and SQIVND (reference sequence). Trimming left V 4 bases short and J 7 bases short, with 10 bases between. The CDR3 spells CASSTYRVGYTF. CDR3 coding DNA: TGTGCCAGTAGTACGTACAGGGTTGGCTACACCTTC.

J is TRBJ2-3 and V is TRBV4-2; 8 bases are a match to TRBD2. Germline loops: CDR1 LGHNA, CDR2 YNFKEQ. Trimming at V came to 4 bases and at J to 6 bases, leaving 21 bases not matched to a gene. The CDR3 is 19 residues long. CDR3 amino acids: CASSPRKGVERGPGDTQYF. DNA for the CDR3: TGTGCCAGCAGCCCCCGAAAGGGAGTCGAGCGGGGGCCAGGGGATACGCAGTATTTT.

The CDR3 DNA is TGCAGCGTTGAACAAGGCCCGTCGGGTGGCTACACCTTC. Protein sequence: CSVEQGPSGGYTF. The chain joins TRBV29-1 to TRBJ1-2; D not resolved. The ends were cut back, 2 bases at V and 7 bases at J, with 14 bases in the middle. The CDR3 is 13 amino acids. Germline V gives CDR1 SQVTM, CDR2 ANQGSEA. The full variable domain, with the rest looked up from reference TRBV29-1 and TRBJ1-2, is SAVISQKPSRDICQRGTSLTIQCQVDSQVTMMFWYRQQPGQSLTLIATANQGSEATYESGFVIDKFPISRPNLTFSTLTVSNMSPEDSSIYLCSVEQGPSGGYTFGSGTRLTVV.

The DNA of the CDR3 is TGTGCCAGCAGGCCGGGACAGACCTACGAGCAGTACTTC. Translated: CASRPGQTYEQYF. This chain connects TRBV6-5 to TRBJ2-7, with 7 nucleotides matching TRBD1. Per the germline V gene, CDR1 is MNHEY and CDR2 is SVGAGI. V shed 6 bases, J shed 2 bases, and the junction held 4 bases outside the gene matches. The CDR3 spans 13 residues.